The subject of this entry is one T cell receptor beta chain. Its antigen is undetermined. The data were taken from a study of T cells and Merkel cell carcinoma outcomes. Study-wide results and limits: Merkel cell carcinoma outcomes were reportedly predicted by repertoire and T-cell density.

Clones were sequenced by immunoSEQ multiplex PCR, and TCRdb holds only the in-frame ones, with some missing. The sample has a few hundred clones; roughly 86% are singletons. V was cut by 0 bases and J by 7 bases, with 13 bases left in between. This CDR3 region has 15 residues. Germline V gives CDR1 LGHNA, CDR2 YSLEER. The chain has TRBV4-3 and TRBJ2-1; D remains ambiguous. This receptor was identified in a human donor with Merkel cell carcinoma. The sample taken for sequencing was tumor tissue from Merkel cell carcinoma. The CDR3 coding sequence is TGCGCCAGCAGCCAAGATGGGAAGATGGGAAATGAGCAGTTCTTC. It specifies CASSQDGKMGNEQFF.